This T cell receptor (beta chain) was recovered during a study of breast tumors, draining lymph nodes, adjacent tissues. Notes on the study in general: Compared with lymph nodes, tumors were less diverse; compared with nontumor tissue, more. Findings are consistent with lymph node origin and intratumoral expansion of most tumor T cells.

TCRdb itself ran the multiplex PCR reads through MiXCR, one entry per CDR3 protein. Found here are some 130,000 distinct CDR3 sequences, around 20% of them singletons; the top ten hold 2% to 2.5%. CDR3 length: 14 amino acids. Trimming took 7 bases from V and 2 from J; bases not matched to a gene: 9. The germline gives CDR1 DFQATT, CDR2 SNEGSKA (reference sequence). Breast cancer patients provided tissue from their axillary draining lymph nodes. This clonotype has ten or more counts. Its antigen is undetermined. The chain combines TRBV20-1 with TRBJ2-3, with TRBD1 identical over 7 bases. Specimen: axillary lymph node tissue. This receptor was obtained from a female donor with breast cancer. Some clones in this sample may be carry-over from other donors' samples. Here the CDR3 reads CSGPGQADTDTQYF. The CDR3 DNA reads as TGCAGTGGGCCTGGACAGGCCGACACAGATACGCAGTATTTT.